Below, 9 T cell receptor beta chains from the same sample are listed, as sequenced in a study of T cell changes during pregnancy in multiple sclerosis. Clones were read by immunoSEQ multiplex PCR, and TCRdb kept only the in-frame ones, dropping some. Among more than 50,000 clones, approximately 94% were seen once, and the ten largest hold roughly 2.5%. Sequencing used CD8+ T cells from peripheral blood mononuclear cells, obtained after pregnancy. The receptors originated from a female donor with multiple sclerosis, enrolled in a pregnancy study.

The chain links TRBV27 to TRBJ1-1; 8 nucleotides match TRBD1. The CDR3 spans 13 residues. CDR1 and CDR2 from the germline V gene are MNHEY and SMNVEV (reference sequence). Germline trimming cut 4 bases from V and 10 bases from J; bases unmatched to any gene: 8. CDR3 nucleotides: TGTGCCAGCAGTTGGGCAGGGGGCTTCGGAGCTTTCTTT. This sequence encodes CASSWAGGFGAFF.

In its sample, this clone was seen once. This chain links TRBV5-6 with TRBJ2-1, with D tentatively TRBD2 (6 bases). Germline V lookup: CDR1 SGHDT, CDR2 YYEEEE. The CDR3 is 16 residues long. V was cut by 5 bases and J by 4 bases, with 19 bases left in between. The CDR3 DNA reads as TGTGCCAGCAGTCCACCCGGTGGGACTCTTTACAATGAGCAGTTCTTC. This translates into CASSPPGGTLYNEQFF.

This clone showed up just once. The V and J genes are TRBV2 and TRBJ2-3, with D possibly being TRBD2 (5 bases). From germline, CDR1 is SNHLY and CDR2 FYNNEI. The CDR3 contains 13 residues. Deletions cut 0 bases from V and 4 bases from J, with 5 bases between. The CDR3 is CASSEARADTQYF. The CDR3 nucleotides are TGTGCCAGCAGTGAAGCGCGGGCAGATACGCAGTATTTT.

This CDR3 is CASSELGQMYNEQFF. Here the CDR3 DNA reads TGTGCCAGCAGTGAACTGGGACAGATGTACAATGAGCAGTTCTTC. The chain uses TRBV6-1 and TRBJ2-1; 7 nucleotides match TRBD1. The germline V gene has CDR1 MNHNS and CDR2 SASEGT. The CDR3 extends over 15 amino acids. V was pared by 2 bases and J by 4 bases, with 5 bases of the junction left unmatched.

The gene calls are TRBV4-2 and TRBJ1-3; D is ambiguous. V was cut by 5 bases and J by 0 bases, with 17 bases left in between. CDR1 is LGHNA and CDR2 is YNFKEQ in the germline V gene. The CDR3 has 17 amino acids. Here the CDR3 DNA reads TGTGCCAGCAGCGACCGGGAAATAATCCTCTCTGGAAACACCATATATTTT. Residues: CASSDREIILSGNTIYF.

V is TRBV19 and J is TRBJ2-1, with 9 bases aligning to TRBD2. The V gene's germline CDR1 is LNHDA and CDR2 SQIVND (reference sequence). The length of the CDR3 is 14 residues. V trimming: 8 bases; J trimming: 5 bases; junction bases outside the gene matches: 7. For the CDR3, the DNA is TGTGCCAGTCAACTTGTAGCGGGAGACAATGAGCAGTTCTTC. Its protein product is CASQLVAGDNEQFF.

The V call is TRBV2, the J call TRBJ2-3; TRBD2 matches at 14 bases. The CDR3 runs to 15 residues. Germline loops: CDR1 SNHLY, CDR2 FYNNEI. V trimming: 9 bases; J trimming: 6 bases; junction bases outside the gene matches: 8. The CDR3 sequence: CASATSGRAWDTQYF. CDR3 sequence (DNA): TGTGCCAGTGCGACTAGCGGGAGGGCCTGGGATACGCAGTATTTT.

The rearrangement uses TRBV5-1 and TRBJ2-7, with 7 bases identical to TRBD1. In germline, CDR1 is SGHRS, CDR2 YFSETQ. The J segment lost 3 bases and the V segment lost 3 bases, leaving 9 bases of the junction unmatched. The CDR3 runs to 15 residues. The CDR3 DNA sequence: TGCGCCAGCAGCTCCACCGGGACAGAGTTCTACGAGCAGTACTTC. This translates into CASSSTGTEFYEQYF.

The V gene is TRBV5-1, the J gene TRBJ2-7; the match to TRBD2 covers 7 bases. V was pared by 4 bases and J by 0 bases, with 1 base of the junction left unmatched. From germline, CDR1 is SGHRS and CDR2 YFSETQ. This CDR3 region has 13 residues. The CDR3: CASSGDYSYEQYF. In nucleotides, the CDR3 is TGCGCCAGCAGCGGGGACTACTCCTACGAGCAGTACTTC. The variable domain in full, completed from reference TRBV5-1 and TRBJ2-7, reads KAGVTQTPRYLIKTRGQQVTLSCSPISGHRSVSWYQQTPGQGLQFLFEYFSETQRNKGNFPGRFSGRQFSNSRSEMNVSTLELGDSALYLCASSGDYSYEQYFGPGTRLTVT.